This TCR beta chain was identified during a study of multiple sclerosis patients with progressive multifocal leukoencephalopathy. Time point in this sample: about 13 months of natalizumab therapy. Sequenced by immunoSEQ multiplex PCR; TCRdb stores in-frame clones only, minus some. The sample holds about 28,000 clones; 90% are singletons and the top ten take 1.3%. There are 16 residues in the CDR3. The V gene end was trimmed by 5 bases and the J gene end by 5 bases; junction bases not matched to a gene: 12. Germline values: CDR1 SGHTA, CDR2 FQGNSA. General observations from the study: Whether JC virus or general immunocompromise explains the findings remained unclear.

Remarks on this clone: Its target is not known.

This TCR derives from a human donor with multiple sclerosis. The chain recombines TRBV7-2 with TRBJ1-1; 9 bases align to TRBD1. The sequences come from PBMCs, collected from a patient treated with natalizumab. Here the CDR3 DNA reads TGTGCCAGCAGCGGTAGGGGGGGGACAGGGATGACTGAAGCTTTCTTT. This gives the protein CASSGRGGTGMTEAFF.